This record concerns one TCR beta chain sequence. The sample holds other DNA sequences that translate to the same CDR3. The source of the sample is a study of blood T cell repertoires in COVID-19. On the study more broadly: From T cells, B-cell-depleted T cells, or PBMCs came the material, which was cDNA or gDNA.

Assignments of participants to cohorts depended upon their own reported clinical history. For recovered donors of Cohort 3, there were two negative PCRs, clearance, or symptom resolution. Source study methods: Nucleated cell number was recorded as an estimate derived from reference gene primer amplification. Only in-frame clones appear in the TCRdb table, and some are missing; sequencing was by immunoSEQ multiplex PCR. V and J calls plus clone size are reproduced from that table; the DNA served to infer D and trimming. Of roughly 310,000 clones listed, roughly 90% are singletons. The CDR3 runs to 13 residues. The ends were cut back, 5 bases at V and 4 bases at J, with 9 bases in the middle.

The chain employs TRBV12-3 or TRBV12-4 and TRBJ1-5; D possibly corresponds to TRBD1 (6 bases). The sequence derives from a man in his 60s who had recovered from COVID-19. Material for sequencing was PBMCs or T cells enriched from blood (not recorded which). Written as DNA, the CDR3 is TGTGCCAGCAGTCAACAGGGTAATCAGCCCCAGCATTTT. The encoded protein is CASSQQGNQPQHF.